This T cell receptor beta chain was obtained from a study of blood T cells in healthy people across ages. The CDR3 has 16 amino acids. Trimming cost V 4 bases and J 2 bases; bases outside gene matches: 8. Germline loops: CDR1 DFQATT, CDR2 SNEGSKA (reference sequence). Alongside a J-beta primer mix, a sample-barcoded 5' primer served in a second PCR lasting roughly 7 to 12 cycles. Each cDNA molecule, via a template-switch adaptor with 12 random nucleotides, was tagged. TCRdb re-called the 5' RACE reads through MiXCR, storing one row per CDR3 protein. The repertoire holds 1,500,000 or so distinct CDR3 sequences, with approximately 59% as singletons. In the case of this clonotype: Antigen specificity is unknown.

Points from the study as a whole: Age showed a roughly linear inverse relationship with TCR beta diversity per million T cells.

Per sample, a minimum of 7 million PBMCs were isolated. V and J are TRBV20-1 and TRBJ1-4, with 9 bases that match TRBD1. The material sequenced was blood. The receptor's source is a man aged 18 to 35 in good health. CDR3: CSATQGAETTNEKLFF. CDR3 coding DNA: TGCAGTGCTACACAGGGGGCCGAAACGACTAATGAAAAACTGTTTTTT.